A single sample is the source of the 26 T cell receptor beta chains below, sequenced in a study of cytomegalovirus exposure and HLA in healthy donors. Primers for the PCR totalled 60 Vbeta and 13 Jbeta. Assay: immunoSEQ multiplex PCR; the TCRdb copy retains only in-frame clones and omits some. This sample carries 120,000 to 150,000 clones, around 80% of them seen once, and the ten largest clones take roughly 1.3%. The sequenced sample consisted of PBMCs. These receptors came from a male donor in good health and CMV-seropositive.

The chain has TRBV29-1 and TRBJ2-7; D unclear. V gave up 4 bases and J gave up 0 bases, with 7 bases separating them. The CDR3 is 12 residues long. CDR1 is SQVTM, CDR2 ANQGSEA, per germline. The CDR3 sequence is CSVAGRSYEQYF. The CDR3 DNA reads TGCAGCGTTGCAGGCCGCTCCTACGAGCAGTACTTC.

The gene calls are TRBV5-5 and TRBJ2-2; D perhaps matches TRBD1 (6 bases). V dropped 0 bases and J dropped 0 bases, with 6 bases sitting between them. Germline values: CDR1 SGHKS, CDR2 YYEKEE (reference sequence). The CDR3 totals 15 residues. The CDR3 sequence is CASSLGTANTGELFF. The CDR3 region has the DNA TGTGCCAGCAGCTTGGGGACAGCGAACACCGGGGAGCTGTTTTTT.

The chain couples TRBV9 to TRBJ1-1; 9 nucleotides match TRBD1. Losses at the gene ends were 3 bases for V and 7 bases for J; bases not matched to a gene: 4. The CDR3 consists of 13 residues. CDR1 is SGDLS and CDR2 is YYNGEE in the germline V gene. The CDR3 is CASSGEGQGEAFF. The CDR3 nucleotides are TGTGCCAGCAGCGGAGAGGGACAGGGTGAAGCTTTCTTT.

This chain links TRBV27 with TRBJ2-7, with TRBD1 as a possible D gene (6 bases). The V gene lost 5 bases and the J gene lost 3 bases, with 17 bases spanning the gap. Germline assignment: CDR1 MNHEY and CDR2 SMNVEV (reference sequence). There are 15 residues in the CDR3. CDR3 bases: TGTGCCAGCAGTCAACGCCGGGACACATACTACGAGCAGTACTTC. Amino acid sequence: CASSQRRDTYYEQYF.

The J gene is TRBJ2-7, the V gene TRBV11-2; no clear D gene. Germline values: CDR1 SGHAT, CDR2 FQNNGV. The V end was cut by 6 bases, the J end by 5 bases, with 8 bases between. The CDR3 contains 11 residues. CDR3 DNA: TGTGCCAGCAGTCAGTTCGACGAGCAGTACTTC. It yields the protein CASSQFDEQYF. The entire variable domain, with the rest obtained from reference TRBV11-2 and TRBJ2-7, is as follows: EAGVAQSPRYKIIEKRQSVAFWCNPISGHATLYWYQQILGQGPKLLIQFQNNGVVDDSQLPKDRFSAERLKGVDSTLKIQPAKLEDSAVYLCASSQFDEQYFGPGTRLTVT.

This clone was found once. The V and J genes are TRBV2 and TRBJ1-2; 11 bases line up with TRBD1. V lost 4 bases and J lost 7; bases outside the gene matches: 5. The CDR3 consists of 14 residues. Germline V gene data show CDR1 as SNHLY and CDR2 as FYNNEI. The CDR3 sequence: CASSGRTGGGGYTF. The CDR3 nucleotides read TGTGCCAGCAGTGGGAGGACAGGGGGCGGTGGCTACACCTTC.

This sequence joins TRBV9 and TRBJ2-5; 7 positions agree with TRBD1. The junction had 16 bases not matched to a gene; V was cut back by 4 bases and J by 1 base. The germline V gene has CDR1 SGDLS and CDR2 YYNGEE. This CDR3 comprises 18 residues. In nucleotides, the CDR3 is TGTGCCAGCAGCCCGAACTTGGGACAGACCAGGGGCCAAGAGACCCAGTACTTC. Its protein is CASSPNLGQTRGQETQYF.

This chain connects TRBV6-6 to TRBJ2-3; 7 positions agree with TRBD1. V gave up 4 bases and J gave up 2 bases; unmatched junction bases: 6. CDR1 and CDR2 (germline): MNHNY, SVGAGI (reference sequence). This CDR3 is 15 amino acids long. The CDR3 protein is CASSFGTAYTDTQYF. The CDR3 coding sequence is TGTGCCAGCAGTTTCGGGACAGCCTACACAGATACGCAGTATTTT.

This chain connects TRBV12-5 to TRBJ2-7, with no clear D. From germline, CDR1 is LGHNT and CDR2 FRNRAP. The V and J ends lost 5 bases and 4 bases respectively, with 9 bases between them. The CDR3 loop spans 12 amino acids. CDR3 nucleotide sequence: TGTGCTAGTGGTCCCGAGCCTTACGAGCAGTACTTC. Translation gives CASGPEPYEQYF.

V usage is TRBV7-9 and J usage is TRBJ1-1, with TRBD1 identical over 9 bases. Trimming cost V 4 bases and J 4 bases; bases outside gene matches: 10. The CDR3 spans 16 residues. Germline CDR1 SEHNR, CDR2 FQNEAQ (reference sequence). In DNA, the CDR3 is TGTGCCAGCAGCTCAGGAACAGGGGGCTTGGGCACTGAAGCTTTCTTT. Amino acid sequence: CASSSGTGGLGTEAFF.

This sequence joins TRBV7-2 and TRBJ2-5, with 7 bases identical to TRBD2. The J call may be faulty, since TRBJ2-7 better matches the DNA end. Germline values: CDR1 SGHTA, CDR2 FQGNSA. This CDR3 contains 14 residues. The CDR3 is CASSTSSGSYEQYF. CDR3 coding DNA: TGTGCCAGCAGCACCTCTAGCGGCTCCTACGAGCAGTACTTC.

The V call is TRBV11-1, the J call TRBJ1-1; 7 positions agree with TRBD1. CDR1 is SGHAT and CDR2 is FQDESV in the germline V gene (reference sequence). The CDR3 is 15 amino acids. J gave up 2 bases and V 2 bases, and 5 bases lay outside the gene matches. The CDR3 reads CASSLFGTANTEAFF. Here the CDR3 DNA reads TGTGCCAGCAGCTTATTCGGGACAGCTAACACTGAAGCTTTCTTT. Full variable domain (outside the CDR3, taken from reference TRBV11-1 and TRBJ1-1): EAEVAQSPRYKITEKSQAVAFWCDPISGHATLYWYRQILGQGPELLVQFQDESVVDDSQLPKDRFSAERLKGVDSTLKIQPAELGDSAMYLCASSLFGTANTEAFFGQGTRLTVV.

The chain joins TRBV7-9 to TRBJ1-2, with D uncertain. The V and J ends lost 1 base and 7 bases respectively, with 10 bases between them. Per the germline V gene, CDR1 is SEHNR and CDR2 is FQNEAQ (reference sequence). The length of the CDR3 is 13 residues. The CDR3 DNA reads as TGTGCCAGCAGCTTAGTTTCAGGTCTTGGCTACACCTTC. Protein product: CASSLVSGLGYTF. Looking up the rest from reference TRBV7-9 and TRBJ1-2 gives the full variable domain: DTGVSQNPRHKITKRGQNVTFRCDPISEHNRLYWYRQTLGQGPEFLTYFQNEAQLEKSRLLSDRFSAERPKGSFSTLEIQRTEQGDSAMYLCASSLVSGLGYTFGSGTRLTVV.

V usage is TRBV9 and J usage is TRBJ2-3; TRBD2 agrees at 7 bases. The length of the CDR3 is 15 residues. Losses at the gene ends were 6 bases for V and 0 bases for J; bases not matched to a gene: 7. Germline loops: CDR1 SGDLS, CDR2 YYNGEE. The CDR3 DNA reads TGTGCCAGCACCGAAGCTAGCGGCAGCACAGATACGCAGTATTTT. It translates to CASTEASGSTDTQYF. Combining the CDR3 with reference TRBV9 and TRBJ2-3 gives the whole variable domain DSGVTQTPKHLITATGQRVTLRCSPRSGDLSVYWYQQSLDQGLQFLIQYYNGEERAKGNILERFSAQQFPDLHSELNLSSLELGDSALYFCASTEASGSTDTQYFGPGTRLTVL.

Remarks on this clone: The junction departs from the called germline gene at one end, perhaps through a read error. The chain links TRBV7-7 to TRBJ1-1; weak D call: TRBD1 (5 bases). The CDR3 contains 12 residues. Looked up from germline, CDR1 is SSHAT and CDR2 is FNYEAQ (reference sequence). The chain's CDR3 is CASSFPGQGAFF. In nucleotides, the CDR3 is TGTGCTAGCAGCTTTCCAGGGCAAGGGGCTTTCTTT. The variable domain in full, completed from reference TRBV7-7 and TRBJ1-1, reads GAGVSQSPRYKVTKRGQDVTLRCDPISSHATLYWYQQALGQGPEFLTYFNYEAQPDKSGLPSDRFSAERPEGSISTLTIQRTEQRDSAMYRCASSFPGQGAFFGQGTRLTVV.

Here the CDR3 DNA reads TGTGCCAGCAGTTACTCGGATCAGGGCCTCACCCTCCACTTT. Its translation is CASSYSDQGLTLHF. The V gene is TRBV6-5, the J gene TRBJ1-6; D might be TRBD1 (5 bases). The germline CDR1 and CDR2 sequences are MNHEY and SVGAGI. V was shortened by 0 bases and J by 14 bases, with 14 bases between the two germline ends. The CDR3 totals 14 residues.

The DNA of the CDR3 is TGTGCCAGCAGCATCGGGACAGGGACCACAGATACGCAGTATTTT. This translates into CASSIGTGTTDTQYF. The chain carries TRBV5-4 and TRBJ2-3, with TRBD1 matching over 9 bases. V lost 4 bases to trimming and J lost 2 bases; unmatched junction nucleotides: 5. In germline, CDR1 is SGHNT, CDR2 YYREEE (reference sequence). The CDR3 length is 15 residues.

The genes are TRBV6-1 and TRBJ1-1; D not certain. Looked up from germline, CDR1 is MNHNS and CDR2 is SASEGT. This CDR3 is 12 amino acids long. Trimming took 10 bases from V and 4 from J, leaving 13 bases between them. CDR3 loop: CAIKQDTTEAFF. In DNA, the CDR3 is TGTGCCATCAAGCAGGATACCACTGAAGCTTTCTTT.

V is TRBV7-8 and J is TRBJ2-1, with D hard to call. Germline CDR1 SGHVS, CDR2 FQNEAQ. V lost 7 bases and J 4 bases, leaving 14 bases between the germline ends. The CDR3 loop spans 14 amino acids. In DNA, the CDR3 is TGTGCCAGCACCCTTGGGCAAGAATACAATGAGCAGTTCTTC. The encoded protein is CASTLGQEYNEQFF.

The chain links TRBV6-6 to TRBJ2-7; 9 nucleotides agree with TRBD1. Germline CDR1 is MNHNY and CDR2 is SVGAGI (reference sequence). Trimming at V came to 7 bases and at J to 4 bases, leaving 8 bases not matched to a gene. CDR3 length equals 14 residues. CDR3: CASTTGTGTYEQYF. DNA for the CDR3: TGTGCCAGCACTACCGGGACAGGGACGTACGAGCAGTACTTC.

This chain connects TRBV18 to TRBJ2-1; D remains unclear. The CDR3 sequence is 14 residues long. V was shortened by 3 bases and J by 5 bases, with 11 bases between the two germline ends. Germline assignment: CDR1 KGHSH and CDR2 LQKENI. CDR3 DNA sequence: TGTGCCAGCTCACCGCAGGCAGAAGACAATGAGCAGTTCTTC. Amino acids: CASSPQAEDNEQFF. The full variable domain, its missing parts supplied by reference TRBV18 and TRBJ2-1, is NAGVMQNPRHLVRRRGQEARLRCSPMKGHSHVYWYRQLPEEGLKFMVYLQKENIIDESGMPKERFSAEFPKEGPSILRIQQVVRGDSAAYFCASSPQAEDNEQFFGPGTRLTVL.

Concerning this clone: The junction does not match germline at one end; this may be a read error. The CDR3 is CACRQGVTNEKLFF. In DNA form, the CDR3 reads TGCGCCTGCAGACAGGGGGTAACTAATGAAAAACTGTTTTTT. This chain joins TRBV23-1 and TRBJ1-4; TRBD1 matches at 9 bases. TRBV23-1 is annotated as an ORF whose role is uncertain. The CDR3 has 14 amino acids.

This clone was detected only a few times. J is TRBJ2-7 and V is TRBV6-6; TRBD1 is a possible D gene (5 bases). Germline CDR1 and CDR2: MNHNY and SVGAGI (reference sequence). CDR3 length equals 14 residues. The germline V and J ends were trimmed by 5 bases and 2 bases, with 13 bases remaining between them. CDR3 sequence (DNA): TGTGCCAGCAGTCCAGGGCCGAACCCCTACGAGCAGTACTTC. This sequence encodes CASSPGPNPYEQYF.

The genes are TRBV6-5 and TRBJ2-7; 7 bases fit TRBD1. Germline V CDR1 and CDR2: MNHEY, SVGAGI. The J segment lost 2 bases and the V segment lost 5 bases, leaving 6 bases of the junction unmatched. The CDR3 runs 14 residues. In DNA form, the CDR3 reads TGTGCCAGCAGTGCCGCCGGGACAGCCTACGAGCAGTACTTC. It translates to CASSAAGTAYEQYF.

This chain uses TRBV7-2 with TRBJ2-7, with 9 bases identical to TRBD2. CDR1 and CDR2 from the germline V gene are SGHTA and FQGNSA. Trimming took 7 bases from V and 3 from J; bases not matched to a gene: 10. The CDR3 totals 15 residues. For the CDR3, the DNA is TGTGCCAGCACCCTCATGGCTAGCGGGATCTACGAGCAGTACTTC. This gives the protein CASTLMASGIYEQYF.

The chain employs TRBV6-1 and TRBJ2-7, with TRBD1 matching over 8 bases. Trimming removed 4 bases from V and 2 bases from J; junction bases left unmatched: 1. Germline V gene data show CDR1 as MNHNS and CDR2 as SASEGT. The CDR3 contains 13 residues. CDR3 region: CASSVDRAYEQYF. The DNA for the CDR3 is TGTGCCAGCAGTGTGGACAGGGCCTACGAGCAGTACTTC.